Sequencing of this T cell receptor (beta chain) was carried out in a study of OX40 agonist ivuxolimab in advanced cancers. Turning to the study itself: Three patients got partial responses; one had hepatocellular carcinoma and two had cutaneous melanoma.

V lost 0 bases, J lost 6 bases, and 9 bases lay in between. Germline V CDR1 and CDR2: SGHRS, YFSETQ. This CDR3 contains 14 residues. The method was immunoSEQ multiplex PCR; TCRdb's version includes in-frame clones alone and lacks a portion of them. The data show about 22,000 clones, with roughly 86% seen just once and around a third held by the top ten. V usage is TRBV5-1 and J usage is TRBJ1-4; D gene ambiguous. The clonotype was recovered from an adult with an advanced solid tumor such as melanoma, head and neck, liver or kidney cancer. The sample was CD4+ or CD8+ T cells sorted from blood, taken in a trial of the OX40 agonist ivuxolimab. CDR3 nucleotides: TGCGCCAGCAGCTTGGCGGCCGATGATGAAAAACTGTTTTTT. It is translated as CASSLAADDEKLFF.